This TCR beta chain was retrieved from a study of a mutant IDH1 vaccine in newly diagnosed glioma. Whole-study context: Therapy received beforehand was radiotherapy, temozolomide, or both, with most patients given both.

V was cut by 2 bases and J by 5 bases, with 10 bases left in between. The CDR3 covers 13 residues. Germline CDR1 reads SGHKS; CDR2 reads YYEKEE (reference sequence). Only in-frame clones appear in the TCRdb table, and some are missing; sequencing was by immunoSEQ multiplex PCR. The table includes around 53,000 clones, roughly 83% detected once. Time point reported: week 47, end of study. A single vaccine dose contained 300 ug of mutant IDH1 20-mer peptide, and topical imiquimod was used with it. As to this clone: Its antigen is unknown.

The sequencing used PBMCs, collected from a glioma patient whose treatment included an IDH1 peptide vaccine. The sequence derives from a woman aged 25 to 39 with glioma. Some clones in this sample may be carry-over from other donors' samples. V is TRBV5-5 and J is TRBJ2-5; D is unresolved. The CDR3: CASSFRLGETQYF. CDR3 nucleotide sequence: TGTGCCAGCAGCTTCAGACTTGGGGAGACCCAGTACTTC.